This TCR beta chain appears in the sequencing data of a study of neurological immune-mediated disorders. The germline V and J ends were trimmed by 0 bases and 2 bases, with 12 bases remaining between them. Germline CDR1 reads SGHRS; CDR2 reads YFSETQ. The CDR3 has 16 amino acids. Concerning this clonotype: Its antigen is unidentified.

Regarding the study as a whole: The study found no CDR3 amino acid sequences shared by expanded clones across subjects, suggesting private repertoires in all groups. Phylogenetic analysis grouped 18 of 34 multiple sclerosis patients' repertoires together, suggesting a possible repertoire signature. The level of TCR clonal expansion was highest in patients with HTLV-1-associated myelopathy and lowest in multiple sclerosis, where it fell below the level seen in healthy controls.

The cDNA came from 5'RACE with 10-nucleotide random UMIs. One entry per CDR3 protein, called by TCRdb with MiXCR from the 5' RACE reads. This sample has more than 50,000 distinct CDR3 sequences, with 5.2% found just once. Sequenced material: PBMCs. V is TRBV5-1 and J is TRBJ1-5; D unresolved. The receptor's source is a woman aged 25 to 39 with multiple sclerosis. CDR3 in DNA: TGCGCCAGCAGCTTGGCCCCTAGTGGGGGCAATCAGCCCCAGCATTTT. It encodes CASSLAPSGGNQPQHF.